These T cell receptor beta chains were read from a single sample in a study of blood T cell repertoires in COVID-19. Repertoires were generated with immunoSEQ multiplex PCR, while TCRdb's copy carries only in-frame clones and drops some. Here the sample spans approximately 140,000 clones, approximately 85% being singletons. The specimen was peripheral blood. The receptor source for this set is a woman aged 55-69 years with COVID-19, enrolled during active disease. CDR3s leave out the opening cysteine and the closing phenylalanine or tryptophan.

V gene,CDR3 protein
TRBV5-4,ASSLAGDSKETQY
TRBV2,ASSEVSQVIGAKNIQY
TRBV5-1,ASSLSGAQGAGT
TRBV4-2,ASSQDVRGEQF
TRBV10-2,ASSEPERGTSTDTQY
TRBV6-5,ATRVSYSGNTIY
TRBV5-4,ASSWGQANTEAF
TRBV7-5,VRSLDPSRDSNQPQH
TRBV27,ASSLTPPGTSGTAQY
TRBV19,ASSMRGFYFYGYT
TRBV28,ASPLTGRGVTPDTQY
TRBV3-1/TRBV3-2,ASTWTGANTEAF
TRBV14,ASSQGSGAGGTDTQY
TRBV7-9,ASIREGLATNEKLF
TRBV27,ASSFAGVGEQY
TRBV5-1,ASSSDRGYNYGYT
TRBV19,ASSTGGISEKLF
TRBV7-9,ASSFIKGDQETQY
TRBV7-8,ASSLEDSGLYEQY
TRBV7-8,ASTTGQGLNTGELF
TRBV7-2,ASKPAGGGSYEQY
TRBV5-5,ASSLRGRVETQY
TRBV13,ASRRMTGFSPLH
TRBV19,ASSIGGNYGYT
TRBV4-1,ASSQTGTGLSYYYEQY
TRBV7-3,ASSTTDRLNTEAF
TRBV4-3,ASSWGQGYEQY
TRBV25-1,ASSAGISYEQY
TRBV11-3,ASRRTENTGELF
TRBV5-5,ASSAAGTQELGYT
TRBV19,ASTEHLNQPQH